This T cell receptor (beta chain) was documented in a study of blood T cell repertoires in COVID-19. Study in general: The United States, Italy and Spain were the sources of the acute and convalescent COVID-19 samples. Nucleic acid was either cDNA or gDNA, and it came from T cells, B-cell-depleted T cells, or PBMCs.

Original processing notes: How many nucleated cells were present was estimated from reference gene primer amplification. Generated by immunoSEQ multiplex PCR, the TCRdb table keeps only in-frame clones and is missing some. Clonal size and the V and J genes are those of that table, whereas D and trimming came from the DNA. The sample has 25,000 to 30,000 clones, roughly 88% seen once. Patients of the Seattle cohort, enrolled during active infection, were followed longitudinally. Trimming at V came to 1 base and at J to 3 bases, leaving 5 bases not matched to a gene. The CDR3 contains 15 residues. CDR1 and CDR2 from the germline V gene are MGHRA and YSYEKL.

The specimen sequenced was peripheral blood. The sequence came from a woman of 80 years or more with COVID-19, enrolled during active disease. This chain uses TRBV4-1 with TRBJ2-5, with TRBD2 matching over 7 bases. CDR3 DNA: TGCGCCAGCAGCCAAGTAGGAGCGGGGAAAGAGACCCAGTACTTC. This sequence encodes CASSQVGAGKETQYF.